These 14 T cell receptor beta chains were all obtained from the same sample, sequenced in a study of Ad26.COV2.S vaccination and SARS-CoV-2 variants. Described treatment: 15 to 20 received Ad26.COV2.S at low or high dose, single or two shots; about 5 received placebo; per-sample allocation not given. Sampling happened 63 days after the first vaccine or placebo injection. Some clones are missing from TCRdb's copy, which holds only in-frame ones; the method was immunoSEQ multiplex PCR. The sample holds some 290,000 clones, around 85% seen once. This material consisted of peripheral blood, taken in a trial of Ad26.COV2.S vaccine versus placebo. Receptors were obtained from a person between 18 and 59 years old who received the Ad26.COV2.S COVID-19 vaccine or a placebo.

The V gene is TRBV7-9, the J gene TRBJ1-5; D gene unclear. Germline CDR1 is SEHNR and CDR2 is FQNEAQ (reference sequence). V was pared by 3 bases and J by 5 bases, with 17 bases between. CDR3 length: 16 amino acids. CDR3 sequence (DNA): TGTGCCAGCAGCTTCTCCGGACGCCCTAGGGATCAGCCCCAGCATTTT. It is translated as CASSFSGRPRDQPQHF. Variable domain in full (rest from reference TRBV7-9 and TRBJ1-5): DTGVSQNPRHKITKRGQNVTFRCDPISEHNRLYWYRQTLGQGPEFLTYFQNEAQLEKSRLLSDRFSAERPKGSFSTLEIQRTEQGDSAMYLCASSFSGRPRDQPQHFGDGTRLSIL.

The gene calls are TRBV29-1 and TRBJ1-6, with 10 bases lining up with TRBD1. This CDR3 has 14 amino acids. V lost 4 bases to trimming and J lost 6 bases; unmatched junction nucleotides: 3. Germline loops: CDR1 SQVTM, CDR2 ANQGSEA. CDR3 protein: CSVGQGAINSPLHF. CDR3 DNA sequence: TGCAGCGTTGGACAGGGGGCGATTAATTCACCCCTCCACTTT.

The chain couples TRBV4-1 to TRBJ2-3, with 7 bases fitting TRBD1. Germline V gives CDR1 MGHRA, CDR2 YSYEKL. Trimming took 5 bases from V and 5 from J; bases not matched to a gene: 10. The CDR3 has 15 residues. The CDR3 coding sequence is TGCGCCAGCAGCTTCCAGGGGGTACCGGGAGATACGCAGTATTTT. It encodes CASSFQGVPGDTQYF.

In regard to this clone: Other nucleotide sequences from this sample produce the same CDR3. The chain has TRBV9 and TRBJ1-1; no firm D call. V gave up 0 bases and J gave up 1 base, with 7 bases separating them. In germline, CDR1 is SGDLS, CDR2 YYNGEE. The CDR3 contains 14 residues. CDR3 coding DNA: TGTGCCAGCAGCGTAGGGAGGGCGAACACTGAAGCTTTCTTT. As protein: CASSVGRANTEAFF. The complete variable domain, with remaining parts taken from reference TRBV9 and TRBJ1-1, reads DSGVTQTPKHLITATGQRVTLRCSPRSGDLSVYWYQQSLDQGLQFLIQYYNGEERAKGNILERFSAQQFPDLHSELNLSSLELGDSALYFCASSVGRANTEAFFGQGTRLTVV.

The gene calls are TRBV5-1 and TRBJ2-5, with 8 bases fitting TRBD2. Germline-derived CDR1 and CDR2 are SGHRS and YFSETQ. The CDR3 is 14 amino acids. The V segment lost 2 bases and the J segment 5 bases; nucleotides outside the gene matches: 5. CDR3 nucleotides: TGCGCCAGCAGCTTAGCGGGGGCGGGTGAGACCCAGTACTTC. Translation gives CASSLAGAGETQYF.

The genes are TRBV14 and TRBJ1-2, with a weak D call TRBD1 (5 bases). Trimming took off 0 bases at V and 6 bases at J, with 11 bases between the two ends. CDR3 length: 14 residues. Looked up from germline, CDR1 is SGHDN and CDR2 is FVKESK. The CDR3 region is CASSQDWGSDGYTF. CDR3 nucleotide sequence: TGTGCCAGCAGCCAAGACTGGGGGTCGGATGGCTACACCTTC.

The chain joins TRBV11-3 to TRBJ2-5, with 12 bases identical to TRBD1. The CDR3 extends over 15 amino acids. Germline assignment: CDR1 SGHNT and CDR2 YENEEA. The trim removed 5 bases at V and 5 bases at J, leaving 6 bases unmatched. CDR3 residues: CASSPGQGAGETQYF. The CDR3 nucleotides read TGTGCCAGCAGCCCGGGACAGGGGGCCGGGGAGACCCAGTACTTC.

This sequence joins TRBV11-1 and TRBJ2-3, with TRBD2 as a possible D gene (5 bases). Per the germline V gene, CDR1 is SGHAT and CDR2 is FQDESV (reference sequence). Trimming stripped 3 bases from V and 3 bases from J, with 16 bases between. The CDR3 runs 16 residues. CDR3 nucleotide sequence: TGTGCCAGCAGCTTCTCGGGCCTTACGGGAACAGATACGCAGTATTTT. Its translation: CASSFSGLTGTDTQYF.

This clone was seen just once. This chain links TRBV7-8 with TRBJ1-4, with 10 bases aligning to TRBD1. This CDR3 has 16 residues. The V segment lost 0 bases and the J segment 8 bases; nucleotides outside the gene matches: 6. The germline CDR1 and CDR2 sequences are SGHVS and FQNEAQ. The CDR3 coding sequence is TGTGCCAGCAGCTTAGCCCTAGGGACAGGGGTCGAAAAACTGTTTTTT. It specifies CASSLALGTGVEKLFF.

The chain joins TRBV2 to TRBJ1-2, with TRBD1 as a possible D gene (5 bases). V was clipped by 7 bases and J by 4 bases, with 22 bases between them. Germline V gene lookup returns CDR1 SNHLY and CDR2 FYNNEI. This CDR3 spans 16 amino acids. Here the CDR3 reads CASTRGGMGLGYGYTF. The CDR3 DNA is TGTGCCAGCACTCGGGGGGGGATGGGGCTTGGCTATGGCTACACCTTC.

The rearrangement joins TRBV19 to TRBJ1-5, with D hard to call. CDR3 length: 13 residues. V lost 10 bases and J lost 3, with 13 bases in between. The germline V gene encodes CDR1 LNHDA and CDR2 SQIVND (reference sequence). CDR3 amino acids: CATKGGFNQPQHF. The DNA of the CDR3 is TGTGCCACCAAGGGCGGGTTCAATCAGCCCCAGCATTTT.

The rearrangement uses TRBV23-1 and TRBJ2-5, with D perhaps matching TRBD1 or TRBD2 (5 bases each). TRBV23-1 is an ORF; its function is uncertain. Trimming took 3 bases from V and 5 from J, leaving 16 bases between them. This CDR3 is built from 15 residues. CDR3 in DNA: TGCGCCAGCAGTCAGGGAGAGGGACGAAGGGAGACCCAGTACTTC. Protein: CASSQGEGRRETQYF.

The CDR3 sequence is CASSRNPTDTQYF. Here the CDR3 DNA reads TGTGCCAGCAGCCGGAATCCCACAGATACGCAGTATTTT. The V and J genes are TRBV6-2 or TRBV6-3 and TRBJ2-3, with D unclear. The germline CDR1 and CDR2 sequences are MNHEY and SVGEGT. The CDR3 is 13 amino acids. Trimming left V 6 bases short and J 2 bases short, with 9 bases between.

This chain links TRBV24-1 with TRBJ1-2; perhaps TRBD1 as D (5 bases). Germline-derived CDR1 and CDR2 are KGHDR and SFDVKD. V was shortened by 2 bases and J by 4 bases, with 13 bases between the two germline ends. The CDR3 spans 15 residues. CDR3 residues: CATSDSVGALYGYTF. The CDR3, as DNA: TGTGCCACCAGTGATTCCGTAGGGGCACTCTATGGCTACACCTTC.